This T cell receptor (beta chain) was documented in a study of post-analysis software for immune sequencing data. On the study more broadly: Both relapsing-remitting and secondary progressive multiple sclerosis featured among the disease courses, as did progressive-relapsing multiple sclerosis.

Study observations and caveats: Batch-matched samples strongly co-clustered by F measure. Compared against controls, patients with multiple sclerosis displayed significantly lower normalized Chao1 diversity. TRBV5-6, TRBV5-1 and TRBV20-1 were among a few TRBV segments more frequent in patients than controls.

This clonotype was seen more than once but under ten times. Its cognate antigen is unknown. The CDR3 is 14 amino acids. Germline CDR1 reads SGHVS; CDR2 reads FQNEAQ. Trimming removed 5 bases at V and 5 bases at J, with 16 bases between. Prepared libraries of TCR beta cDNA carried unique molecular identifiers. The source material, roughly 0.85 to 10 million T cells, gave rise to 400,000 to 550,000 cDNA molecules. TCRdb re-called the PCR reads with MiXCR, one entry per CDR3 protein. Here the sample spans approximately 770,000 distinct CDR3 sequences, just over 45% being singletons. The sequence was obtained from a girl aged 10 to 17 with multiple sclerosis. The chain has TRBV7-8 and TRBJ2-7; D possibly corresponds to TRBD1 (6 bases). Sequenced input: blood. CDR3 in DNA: TGTGCCAGCAGCCCATTAACAGGGTCAAACGAGCAGTACTTC. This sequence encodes CASSPLTGSNEQYF.